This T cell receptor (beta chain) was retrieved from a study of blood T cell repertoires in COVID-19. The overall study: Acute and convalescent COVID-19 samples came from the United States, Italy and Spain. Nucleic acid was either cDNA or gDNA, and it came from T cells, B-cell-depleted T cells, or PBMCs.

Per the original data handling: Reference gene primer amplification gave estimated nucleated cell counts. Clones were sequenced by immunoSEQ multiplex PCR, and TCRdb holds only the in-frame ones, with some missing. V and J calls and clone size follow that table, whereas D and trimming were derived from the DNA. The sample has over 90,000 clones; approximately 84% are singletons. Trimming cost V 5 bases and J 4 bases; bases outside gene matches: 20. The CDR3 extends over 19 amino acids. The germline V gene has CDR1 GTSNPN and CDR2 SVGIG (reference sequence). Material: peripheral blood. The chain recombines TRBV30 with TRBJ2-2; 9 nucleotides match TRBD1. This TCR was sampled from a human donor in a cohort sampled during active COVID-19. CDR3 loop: CAWGNRDRARQQLTGELFF. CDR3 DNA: TGTGCCTGGGGGAACCGGGACAGGGCCCGTCAACAGCTCACCGGGGAGCTGTTTTTT.